Listed here are 21 T cell receptor beta chains from one sample, sequenced in a study of response to subunit inactivated influenza vaccine. MiXCR, applied by TCRdb to the RT-PCR reads, yields one record per CDR3 protein. The sample records about 160,000 distinct CDR3 sequences, roughly 11% being singletons. The sequenced sample was non-naive T cells sorted from PBMCs, obtained roughly 48 days after vaccination. These receptors were collected from a man aged 50-60 years who received an inactivated influenza vaccine.

The chain couples TRBV6-1 to TRBJ1-1, with unresolved D. The CDR3 has 14 amino acids. CDR1 is MNHNS, CDR2 SASEGT, per germline. The germline V and J ends were trimmed by 2 bases and 1 base, with 8 bases remaining between them. This chain's CDR3 is CASSEHPGNTEAFF. CDR3 nucleotides: TGTGCCAGCAGTGAACACCCGGGGAACACTGAAGCTTTCTTT.

CDR3 DNA sequence: TGCAGCGCTCGGGGGCGAGAGGGCTATGGCTACACCTTC. The encoded protein is CSARGREGYGYTF. The chain couples TRBV29-1 to TRBJ1-2; a weak D match, TRBD1 (6 bases). The CDR3 is made up of 13 amino acids. CDR1 and CDR2 (germline): SQVTM, ANQGSEA. Trimming cost V 7 bases and J 4 bases, with 16 bases left between them.

In this sample, this clonotype turned up a few times. The J gene is TRBJ1-4, the V gene TRBV15; no clear D. Trimming shortened V by 0 bases and J by 5 bases, and 16 bases separated the two germline ends. The CDR3 is made up of 17 amino acids. Germline V gene sequence: CDR1 LNHNV, CDR2 YYDKDF (reference sequence). The DNA for the CDR3 is TGTGCCACCAGCAGAGATAGGTTGGCAGGCCTAAATGAAAAACTGTTTTTT. This translates into CATSRDRLAGLNEKLFF.

There are a few counts of this clonotype. The chain has TRBV7-2 and TRBJ1-1; TRBD1 might be the D (6 bases). The ends were cut back, 1 base at V and 1 base at J, with 16 bases in the middle. The CDR3 loop spans 17 amino acids. Germline lookup yields CDR1 SGHTA and CDR2 FQGNSA. The CDR3 DNA is TGTGCCAGCAGCTTAGTGCGACAGAGAGGGGGGAACACTGAAGCTTTCTTT. As protein: CASSLVRQRGGNTEAFF. The whole variable domain, filled in from reference TRBV7-2 and TRBJ1-1, reads GAGVSQSPSNKVTEKGKDVELRCDPISGHTALYWYRQSLGQGLEFLIYFQGNSAPDKSGLPSDRFSAERTGGSVSTLTIQRTQQEDSAVYLCASSLVRQRGGNTEAFFGQGTRLTVV.

This clonotype was picked up a small number of times. The chain links TRBV20-1 to TRBJ2-1, with unresolved D. The length of the CDR3 is 14 residues. Trimming pared 2 bases from V and 0 bases from J, leaving 8 bases between. Germline V lookup: CDR1 DFQATT, CDR2 SNEGSKA (reference sequence). The CDR3 reads CSARSSISYNEQFF. CDR3 sequence (DNA): TGCAGTGCTAGATCCAGTATCTCCTACAATGAGCAGTTCTTC.

This clonotype was observed at least ten times. The gene calls are TRBV9 and TRBJ2-3, with a possible D match to TRBD2 (6 bases). The CDR3 loop spans 15 amino acids. CDR1 is SGDLS and CDR2 is YYNGEE in the germline V gene. Trimming removed 1 base at V and 1 base at J, with 10 bases between. The CDR3: CASSVSGGGTDTQYF. The CDR3 DNA is TGTGCCAGCAGCGTAAGCGGAGGGGGCACAGATACGCAGTATTTT. Complete variable domain (other parts from reference TRBV9 and TRBJ2-3): DSGVTQTPKHLITATGQRVTLRCSPRSGDLSVYWYQQSLDQGLQFLIQYYNGEERAKGNILERFSAQQFPDLHSELNLSSLELGDSALYFCASSVSGGGTDTQYFGPGTRLTVL.

This chain joins TRBV29-1 and TRBJ2-7; 7 bases are a match to TRBD1. The CDR3 contains 15 residues. Germline loops: CDR1 SQVTM, CDR2 ANQGSEA. V lost 1 base and J lost 2; bases outside the gene matches: 8. DNA of the CDR3: TGCAGCGTTGAAGGACAGGGAGAGGGTACCTACGAGCAGTACTTC. Protein sequence: CSVEGQGEGTYEQYF.

This clonotype showed up many times. This chain connects TRBV5-1 to TRBJ1-1; D not certain. The CDR3 runs to 14 residues. The germline gives CDR1 SGHRS, CDR2 YFSETQ. The V and J ends lost 5 bases and 1 base respectively, with 12 bases between them. CDR3 loop: CASSLGDRNTEAFF. CDR3 DNA sequence: TGCGCCAGCAGTCTAGGTGATAGGAACACTGAAGCTTTCTTT.

The chain couples TRBV30 to TRBJ2-7, with D hard to call. Germline CDR1 and CDR2: GTSNPN and SVGIG (reference sequence). The V end was cut by 0 bases, the J end by 4 bases, with 7 bases between. The CDR3 sequence is 12 residues long. CDR3 DNA: TGTGCCTGGAGTGTGGGGTGGTACGAGCAGTACTTC. Its protein is CAWSVGWYEQYF.

The table lists this clonotype with many counts. V gene TRBV5-1 combines with J gene TRBJ2-2, with 7 bases aligning to TRBD2. The trim removed 0 bases at V and 4 bases at J, leaving 6 bases unmatched. This CDR3 is built from 16 residues. In germline, CDR1 is SGHRS, CDR2 YFSETQ. The CDR3, as DNA: TGCGCCAGCAGCTTGGAGGCTAGCGGAAGCACCGGGGAGCTGTTTTTT. It encodes CASSLEASGSTGELFF.

This clonotype has just a few counts. The genes are TRBV7-2 and TRBJ1-1; the D gene is possibly TRBD1 (6 bases). Germline CDR1 is SGHTA and CDR2 is FQGNSA. V was trimmed by 6 bases and J by 2 bases, leaving 13 bases between them. This CDR3 comprises 14 residues. DNA of the CDR3: TGTGCCAGCAGTCCGAGGGGGGGAAACACTGAAGCTTTCTTT. As protein: CASSPRGGNTEAFF.

This chain connects TRBV4-3 to TRBJ2-2; D possibly corresponds to TRBD2 (6 bases). Trimming cost V 0 bases and J 4 bases, with 9 bases left between them. This CDR3 region has 15 residues. Germline V lookup: CDR1 LGHNA, CDR2 YSLEER. CDR3 loop: CASSQEAGITGELFF. The CDR3 DNA follows: TGCGCCAGCAGCCAAGAGGCGGGGATCACCGGGGAGCTGTTTTTT.

The V call is TRBV10-3, the J call TRBJ1-1; 12 positions agree with TRBD1. Trimming cost V 6 bases and J 6 bases; bases outside gene matches: 11. The CDR3 is made up of 16 amino acids. Looked up from germline, CDR1 is ENHRY and CDR2 is SYGVKD. The DNA for the CDR3 is TGTGCCATCAGCCCCTTACCGGGACAGGGGGCTGCTGAAGCTTTCTTT. Its translation: CAISPLPGQGAAEAFF.

This clonotype was observed a handful of times. The rearrangement uses TRBV9 and TRBJ1-6; 7 bases line up with TRBD1. Germline loops: CDR1 SGDLS, CDR2 YYNGEE. V was pared by 3 bases and J by 13 bases, with 10 bases of the junction left unmatched. This CDR3 has 14 residues. The CDR3 DNA sequence: TGTGCCAGCAGCGCAGGACAGGTACTTCTTCCCCTCCACTTT. This encodes CASSAGQVLLPLHF.

This chain connects TRBV20-1 to TRBJ1-5; TRBD1 matches 7 bases. The CDR3 length is 15 residues. Germline CDR1 is DFQATT and CDR2 is SNEGSKA (reference sequence). Trimming removed 5 bases from V and 4 bases from J; junction bases left unmatched: 11. The CDR3 DNA is TGCAGTGCTGAGGGCAGACCAGGGGGGAATCAGCCCCAGCATTTT. Its translation is CSAEGRPGGNQPQHF.

This chain connects TRBV21-1 to TRBJ1-5. TRBV21-1 is recorded as a pseudogene. The CDR3 is made up of 16 amino acids. The DNA for the CDR3 is TGTGCCAGCAGCAAAGAGGTTAACGGTCAGATCCAGCCCCAGCATTTT. It codes for CASSKEVNGQIQPQHF.

This clonotype appeared a few times. V usage is TRBV15 and J usage is TRBJ2-2, with D perhaps assigned TRBD1 or TRBD2 (5 bases each). The CDR3 spans 15 residues. Per germline, CDR1 LNHNV and CDR2 YYDKDF (reference sequence). V lost 1 base and J 4 bases, leaving 10 bases between the germline ends. CDR3 amino acids: CATSRAQRGTGELFF. Written as DNA, the CDR3 is TGTGCCACCAGCAGAGCCCAGAGGGGCACCGGGGAGCTGTTTTTT.

This clonotype was detected many times. This chain uses TRBV7-2 with TRBJ2-3; D remains ambiguous. The CDR3 has 13 amino acids. Trimming pared 4 bases from V and 3 bases from J, leaving 8 bases between. Per germline, CDR1 SGHTA and CDR2 FQGNSA. In DNA, the CDR3 is TGTGCCAGCAGCTACACTGCAACAGATACGCAGTATTTT. Translated, it gives CASSYTATDTQYF.

This chain uses TRBV15 with TRBJ2-1; D is perhaps TRBD1 or TRBD2 (5 bases each). The V gene lost 1 base and the J gene lost 7 bases, with 17 bases spanning the gap. The germline CDR1 and CDR2 sequences are LNHNV and YYDKDF (reference sequence). The CDR3 contains 16 residues. The chain's CDR3 is CATSRGASEGSNEQFF. Written as DNA, the CDR3 is TGTGCCACCAGCAGAGGGGCGAGCGAGGGGAGTAATGAGCAGTTCTTC.

V and J are TRBV6-2 or TRBV6-3 and TRBJ2-2; D gene unclear. This CDR3 is built from 14 residues. Deletions cut 4 bases from V and 5 bases from J, with 11 bases between. Germline V gene lookup returns CDR1 MNHEY and CDR2 SVGEGT. The CDR3 is CASSFSLVTGELFF. The CDR3 DNA sequence: TGTGCCAGCAGTTTTTCCCTAGTGACCGGGGAGCTGTTTTTT.

The gene calls are TRBV7-2 and TRBJ1-4, with D uncertain. The germline V gene encodes CDR1 SGHTA and CDR2 FQGNSA. The V end lost 4 bases, the J end lost 3 bases, and 15 bases lay between the germline ends. This CDR3 has 16 residues. The CDR3: CASSSAVGRANEKLFF. The CDR3 DNA sequence: TGTGCCAGCAGCTCAGCCGTTGGGAGAGCTAATGAAAAACTGTTTTTT.